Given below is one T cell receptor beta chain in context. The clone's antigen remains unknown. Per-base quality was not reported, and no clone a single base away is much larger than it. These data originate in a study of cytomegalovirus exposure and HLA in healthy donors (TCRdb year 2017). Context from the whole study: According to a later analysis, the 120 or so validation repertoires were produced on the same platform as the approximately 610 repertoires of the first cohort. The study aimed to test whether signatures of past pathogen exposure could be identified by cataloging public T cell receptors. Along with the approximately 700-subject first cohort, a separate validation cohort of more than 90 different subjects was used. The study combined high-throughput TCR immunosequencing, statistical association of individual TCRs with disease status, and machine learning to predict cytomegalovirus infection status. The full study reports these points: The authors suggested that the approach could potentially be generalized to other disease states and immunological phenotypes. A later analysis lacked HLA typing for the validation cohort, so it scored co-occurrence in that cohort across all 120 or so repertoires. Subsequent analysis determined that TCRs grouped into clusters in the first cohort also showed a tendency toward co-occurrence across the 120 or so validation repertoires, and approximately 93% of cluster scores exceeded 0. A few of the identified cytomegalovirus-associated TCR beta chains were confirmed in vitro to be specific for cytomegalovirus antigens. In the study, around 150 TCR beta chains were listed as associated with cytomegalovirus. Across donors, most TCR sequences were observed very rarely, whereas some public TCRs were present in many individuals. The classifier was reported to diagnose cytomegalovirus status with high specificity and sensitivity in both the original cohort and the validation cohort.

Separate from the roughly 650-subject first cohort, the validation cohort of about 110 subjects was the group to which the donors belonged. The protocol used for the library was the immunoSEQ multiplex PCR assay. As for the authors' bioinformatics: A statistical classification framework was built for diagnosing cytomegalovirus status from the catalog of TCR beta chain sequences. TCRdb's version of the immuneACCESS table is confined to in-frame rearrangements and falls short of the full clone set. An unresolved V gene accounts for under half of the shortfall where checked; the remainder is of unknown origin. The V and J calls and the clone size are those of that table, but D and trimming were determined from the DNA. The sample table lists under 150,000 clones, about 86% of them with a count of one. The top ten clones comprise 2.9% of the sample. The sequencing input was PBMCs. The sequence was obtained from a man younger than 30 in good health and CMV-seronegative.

The CDR3 region reads CASSLIFRYEQYF. The sequenced DNA: TGTGCCAGCAGCTTAATATTTCGGTACGAGCAGTACTTC. The receptor chain draws on TRBV7-9 and TRBJ2-7, with the D gene uncertain. The CDR1 and CDR2 encoded by the germline V gene (reference sequence) are SEHNR and FQNEAQ. The CDR3, from cysteine to phenylalanine, totals 13 residues. Of all the DNA, just the CDR3 is kept, 39 bases in frame from base 1. Deletion took 2 bases off V and 4 bases off J, with a span of 9 bases between the germline ends.